One T cell receptor (beta chain) is described in this entry. Its antigen is still unknown. The sample is drawn from a study of cytomegalovirus exposure and HLA in healthy donors. The study, taken as a whole, reports: Researchers reported in a later analysis that a missense DCLRE1C variant was tied to TCR beta V- and J-gene trimming. A previous analysis found most TCR beta V segments productive roughly 90% or roughly 30% of the time. A later analysis found common viral pathogens apparently linked to several of the most significant clusters.

The PCR used 60 Vbeta and 13 Jbeta primers. TCRdb's table, derived via immunoSEQ multiplex PCR, lists solely in-frame clones and lacks some. Of some 150,000 clones in the sample, roughly three quarters were seen once. Germline V CDR1 and CDR2: SNHLY, FYNNEI. V gave up 7 bases and J gave up 7 bases, with 16 bases separating them. This CDR3 contains 14 residues. The chain couples TRBV2 to TRBJ1-4; D is perhaps TRBD1 (6 bases). The sequence was collected from a woman aged 50 to 65 in good health and CMV-seronegative. Sequencing was carried out using PBMCs. The CDR3, as DNA: TGTGCCAGCATCCAGGGGTTTCAAGTTGAAAAACTGTTTTTT. Its translation is CASIQGFQVEKLFF.